Listed below are T cell receptor beta chains from one sample, sequenced in a study of T cell therapy after organ transplantation. Their antigen targets remain unknown. Here immunoSEQ multiplex PCR was the method, and the copy in TCRdb shows in-frame clones only, minus some. The table records 17,000 or so clones, 85% to 90% of them present only once. The sequencing here drew on CD8+ T cells from blood, taken after autologous CMV-specific T cell therapy. These receptors all stem from a human patient who had received a solid organ transplant and had CMV disease. Some T cells here may be from the graft donor. Both conserved end residues are part of each CDR3. The order of the fields is clone size, J gene, D gene, V gene, CDR3 DNA, CDR3 protein. A D gene is named only where the DNA matches it firmly. Size is stated for part of the rows, as once, few or many counts, or as a class when the clone is expanded.

>once|TRBJ2-3|TRBD2|TRBV4-2
TGTGCCAGCAGCCAAGATTTCGCCAGCGGGGTAAGCACAGATACGCAGTATTTT
CASSQDFASGVSTDTQYF
>NA|TRBJ2-1|TRBD2|TRBV2
TGTGCCAGCAGTGAAGCGCTAGCGGTAATCAATGAGCAGTTCTTC
CASSEALAVINEQFF
>medium-sized|TRBJ1-2|NA|TRBV14
TGTGCCAGCAGCCAGGGACACATAAACTATGGCTACACCTTC
CASSQGHINYGYTF
>NA|TRBJ2-7|NA|TRBV27
TGTGCCAGCAGTTTACGGCAGGGGATTAACTACGAGCAGTACTTC
CASSLRQGINYEQYF
>NA|TRBJ1-2|TRBD1|TRBV9
TGTGCCAGCAGCGCGGGACAGAGGTTGGGCTATGGCTACACCTTC
CASSAGQRLGYGYTF
>once|TRBJ1-5|NA|TRBV19
TGTGCCAGTTCGGGACAAAGGTATCAGCCCCAGCATTTT
CASSGQRYQPQHF
>NA|TRBJ1-4|TRBD1|TRBV18
TGTGCCAGCTCACCCCCGGGACAGGGGAATGAAAAACTGTTTTTT
CASSPPGQGNEKLFF
>NA|TRBJ1-1|NA|TRBV27
TGTGCCAGCAGACTAGGGCGGACTGAAGCTTTCTTT
CASRLGRTEAFF
>NA|TRBJ1-5|NA|TRBV27
TGTGCCAGCAGTTTTGGGGCAGGGTTAAGCAATCAGCCCCAGCATTTT
CASSFGAGLSNQPQHF
>NA|TRBJ2-1|NA|TRBV10-3
TGTGCCATCAGTGAGTCGGAATACAATGAGCAGTTCTTC
CAISESEYNEQFF
>NA|TRBJ2-7|TRBD1|TRBV7-9
TGTGCCAGCAGCAAAGGGACAGTGAACTCCTACGAGCAGTACTTC
CASSKGTVNSYEQYF
>NA|TRBJ2-7|NA|TRBV5-1
TGCGCCAGCAGCTTGGAACTAGCTGTTTCCCCCTACGAGCAGTACTTC
CASSLELAVSPYEQYF
>NA|TRBJ1-5|TRBD1|TRBV4-2
TGTGCCAGCAGCCAGGAAGGCCCGGGACAGGCCAATCAGCCCCAGCATTTT
CASSQEGPGQANQPQHF
>NA|TRBJ1-2|TRBD1|TRBV9
TGTGCCAGCAGCGCCCGGGACAGGGGGATTCCGAACTATGGCTACACCTTC
CASSARDRGIPNYGYTF
>once|TRBJ1-4|TRBD1|TRBV5-5
TGTGCCAGCAGCCCGGACAGGGGGCACGAAAAACTGTTTTTT
CASSPDRGHEKLFF
>NA|TRBJ1-2|NA|TRBV7-9
TGTGCCAGCAGCTTAGGTCTCGTGAACTCCTATGGCTACACCTTC
CASSLGLVNSYGYTF
>NA|TRBJ2-5|NA|TRBV27
TGTGCCACGGGGGAGAACCAAGAGACCCAGTACTTC
CATGENQETQYF
>NA|TRBJ1-2|NA|TRBV6-6
TGTGCCAGCAGTTACATGGGCCATGGCTACACCTTC
CASSYMGHGYTF
>NA|TRBJ1-4|NA|TRBV15
TGTGCCACCAGCAGAGACCCGGGTTCTAATGAAAAACTGTTTTTT
CATSRDPGSNEKLFF
>NA|TRBJ2-7|NA|TRBV14
TGTGCCAGCAGCCAAGGGATAGCCGCCTACGAGCAGTACTTC
CASSQGIAAYEQYF
>NA|TRBJ2-3|TRBD1|TRBV7-9
TGTGCCAGCAGCTTAGAGTCCAGGGGGCAACGAGATACGCAGTATTTT
CASSLESRGQRDTQYF
>NA|TRBJ2-1|TRBD2|TRBV30
TGTGCCTGGAGTGTAGGGACTAGCGGATACAATGAGCAGTTCTTC
CAWSVGTSGYNEQFF
>few|TRBJ2-2|NA|TRBV30
TGTGCCTGGAGTCCCGAACTGACGAACACCGGGGAGCTGTTTTTT
CAWSPELTNTGELFF
>NA|TRBJ2-7|TRBD2|TRBV19
TGTGCCAGTAGTATAATGGCGGGAGGCACCTACGAGCAGTACTTC
CASSIMAGGTYEQYF
>NA|TRBJ2-1|NA|TRBV6-6
TGTGCCAGCGAGGACGGAGGTGCCGAGCAGTTCTTC
CASEDGGAEQFF
>few|TRBJ1-2|NA|TRBV4-2
TGTGCCAGCAGCCAACTTGGGGACGGCTATGGCTACACCTTC
CASSQLGDGYGYTF
>NA|TRBJ1-2|NA|TRBV11-1
TGTGCCAGCAGCGTACAGGCGAGCGGCTACACCTTC
CASSVQASGYTF
>few|TRBJ1-2|TRBD1|TRBV5-6
TGTGCCAGCAGCTTGAACATGGGACAGAACTATGGCTACACCTTC
CASSLNMGQNYGYTF
>NA|TRBJ2-1|NA|TRBV6-6
TGTGCCAGCAGTTACAGGGGTACTTACAATGAGCAGTTCTTC
CASSYRGTYNEQFF
>NA|TRBJ1-1|NA|TRBV28
TGTGCCAGCAGTCCCAATTGGGACACTGAAGCTTTCTTT
CASSPNWDTEAFF
>once|TRBJ2-3|NA|TRBV27
TGTGCCAGCAGTCCAAGGAGGGATACGCAGTATTTT
CASSPRRDTQYF
>NA|TRBJ2-1|NA|TRBV15
TGTGCCACCAGCAGAGGGGGGGGCTCCCCCAATGAGCAGTTCTTC
CATSRGGGSPNEQFF
>NA|TRBJ2-1|TRBD1|TRBV7-9
TGTGCCAGCAGCCCCGGACAGGGGGCAGTCGATGAGCAGTTCTTC
CASSPGQGAVDEQFF
>NA|TRBJ2-7|TRBD1|TRBV14
TGTGCCAGCAGCCACCACGTGACAGGGGATAACGACGAGCAGTACTTC
CASSHHVTGDNDEQYF
>NA|TRBJ2-5|NA|TRBV13
TGTGCCAGCAGCAAGATCCGAAATCAAGAGACCCAGTACTTC
CASSKIRNQETQYF
>large|TRBJ2-7|TRBD1|TRBV29-1
TGCAGCGTTGAAGGGACAGGGGGCTACGAGCAGTACTTC
CSVEGTGGYEQYF